These T cell receptor beta chains were read from a single sample in a study of a mutant IDH1 vaccine in newly diagnosed glioma. These receptors have no known antigen. Clones were read by immunoSEQ multiplex PCR, and TCRdb kept only the in-frame ones, dropping some. The sample comprises tens of thousands of clones, under 95% of which are singletons, and 3% to 4% rests with the top ten. The starting material was PBMCs, obtained from a glioma patient whose treatment included an IDH1 peptide vaccine. These receptors were taken from a man aged 45-60 years with glioma. The conserved cysteine and the conserved F or W are not part of the CDR3 here. The D gene is left open where the match is weak.

v_gene	d_gene	j_gene	CDR3aa
TRBV6-1	.	TRBJ1-2	ASSETGFGYT
TRBV5-6	.	TRBJ2-3	ASSFRDGDTQY
TRBV5-4	.	TRBJ1-2	ASSLIGENYGYT
TRBV7-2	.	TRBJ2-7	ASSLDSSQRIYEQY
TRBV2	.	TRBJ2-7	ASTKDGGGTYEQY
TRBV6-5	TRBD2	TRBJ2-7	ASSYTSGMFYEQY
TRBV7-2	.	TRBJ2-5	ASSLLLAETQY
TRBV18	.	TRBJ1-1	ASSPRTGLNLGEAF
TRBV27	TRBD2	TRBJ2-7	ASSPGTSGYEQY
TRBV5-1	.	TRBJ2-1	ASSPRGTSYNEQF
TRBV7-9	.	TRBJ2-1	ASRVGLGNEQF
TRBV9	.	TRBJ2-2	ASSPTNLRGGELF
TRBV25-1	.	TRBJ1-5	ASSGLRRTPFGNQPQH
TRBV10-3	TRBD1	TRBJ1-2	AISQGAVYGYT
TRBV5-1	TRBD2	TRBJ2-1	ASRRTSEANEQF
TRBV11-2	.	TRBJ1-1	ASSWAGGGTEAF
TRBV19	.	TRBJ1-4	ASSIGRPNEKLF
TRBV6-1	TRBD2	TRBJ2-7	ASSPGLAGAEQY
TRBV28	.	TRBJ2-7	ASRQWGEPSEQY
TRBV11-3	.	TRBJ2-1	ASSKETGQQF
TRBV19	TRBD1	TRBJ2-2	ASSGQGAGELF
TRBV7-9	.	TRBJ2-7	ASSLGAYEQY
TRBV29-1	.	TRBJ2-3	SVERGTDTQY
TRBV7-2	.	TRBJ1-4	ASSFGLGPSREKLF
TRBV2	.	TRBJ1-1	ASGVGWNTEAF
TRBV6-5	TRBD1	TRBJ1-1	ASSPQGGFRTEAF
TRBV6-6	TRBD2	TRBJ2-1	ASSQNPLAGNNEQF
TRBV19	.	TRBJ2-4	ASSIDQIQY
TRBV6-9	.	TRBJ1-1	ASSRTWTGGENAEAF
TRBV11-2	.	TRBJ1-3	ASSLGGGPGNTIY
TRBV5-1	.	TRBJ1-3	ATSRGGPAGNTIY
TRBV5-1	.	TRBJ2-7	ASSLVVSPWEQY
TRBV10-3	.	TRBJ2-7	AISESGHSFYEQY
TRBV27	TRBD2	TRBJ2-1	ASSASSGRLNEQF
TRBV6-6	.	TRBJ2-3	ASSRLLGSTDTQY
TRBV6-1	.	TRBJ2-3	ASSDYNGDTQY
TRBV4-2	.	TRBJ1-2	ASSQDLGGYT
TRBV7-6	.	TRBJ1-1	ASSLERTTEAF
TRBV27	.	TRBJ2-1	ASSRNRQQSEQF
TRBV28	.	TRBJ2-5	ASSLGSLKTQY
TRBV5-4	TRBD1	TRBJ2-2	ASSPPDRGVTGELF
TRBV15	TRBD2	TRBJ2-5	ATSRAHGGGETQY
TRBV19	.	TRBJ1-1	ASSIQNTEAF
TRBV29-1	.	TRBJ1-4	SFRGQVGEKLF
TRBV6-5	TRBD1	TRBJ1-3	ASTDDREAGNTIY
TRBV6-1	.	TRBJ1-2	ASSELVQGVYGYT
TRBV11-2	.	TRBJ2-2	ASSLEDTGELF